The 16 T cell receptor beta chains below all came from one sample that was sequenced in a study of T cells in Graves' hyperthyroidism and ophthalmopathy. The TCR beta CDR3 regions underwent amplification using RNA transcripts as the source. Carried out on the TCR CDR3, a first-round RT-PCR used the HTBI primer set. MiXCR was run by TCRdb on the multiplex PCR reads, yielding one entry per CDR3 protein. Here the sample spans roughly 290,000 distinct CDR3 sequences, about 18% being singletons. The source material was blood. The source is a woman aged 60-75 years with Graves' ophthalmopathy.

This clonotype was seen repeatedly, ten times or more. The chain links TRBV7-2 to TRBJ2-3; 7 nucleotides line up with TRBD2. V was pared by 5 bases and J by 2 bases, with 4 bases of the junction left unmatched. The CDR3 length is 14 residues. Germline V gene data show CDR1 as SGHTA and CDR2 as FQGNSA. The CDR3 is CASSPRDYTDTQYF. The CDR3 bases are TGTGCCAGCAGCCCTCGGGACTACACAGATACGCAGTATTTT.

This clonotype was observed at least ten times. The chain combines TRBV9 with TRBJ1-6, with TRBD1 matching over 10 bases. The V and J ends lost 4 bases and 5 bases, in that order; junction bases with no gene match: 6. CDR1 is SGDLS, CDR2 YYNGEE, per germline. This CDR3 contains 16 residues. The CDR3 region has the DNA TGTGCCAGCAGCCTAAGACAGGGGGCGGATAATTCACCCCTCCACTTT. It is translated as CASSLRQGADNSPLHF.

This clonotype was recorded many times. J is TRBJ2-5 and V is TRBV20-1, with D possibly matching TRBD1 (6 bases). The germline V gene has CDR1 DFQATT and CDR2 SNEGSKA (reference sequence). The V end was cut by 0 bases, the J end by 9 bases, with 20 bases between. This CDR3 spans 15 amino acids. The CDR3 sequence is CSARDSGQPKSAQYF. CDR3 nucleotide sequence: TGCAGTGCTAGAGATAGTGGACAGCCCAAGAGTGCCCAGTACTTC.

There are many counts of this clonotype. This chain joins TRBV6-5 and TRBJ1-1, with 9 bases that match TRBD1. With V trimmed by 2 bases and J by 8 bases, 3 bases remained unmatched. The V gene's germline CDR1 is MNHEY and CDR2 SVGAGI. The CDR3 is 13 residues long. The CDR3 spells CASSYPGTGEAFF. CDR3 DNA: TGTGCCAGCAGTTACCCCGGGACAGGGGAAGCTTTCTTT.

The sample holds many counts of this clonotype. The CDR3 coding sequence is TGTGCCAGCAAACACAGCGACAGGTCCTACAATGAGCAGTTCTTC. Translating gives CASKHSDRSYNEQFF. The chain combines TRBV12-3 or TRBV12-4 with TRBJ2-1, with D perhaps TRBD1 (6 bases). The CDR3 is 15 residues long. V lost 7 bases and J lost 1, with 14 bases in between.

This chain uses TRBV9 with TRBJ2-5, with 8 bases that match TRBD1. The CDR3 has 14 amino acids. The germline V gene encodes CDR1 SGDLS and CDR2 YYNGEE. Unmatched junction bases numbered 7, after V lost 5 bases and J lost 4 bases. Here the CDR3 DNA reads TGTGCCAGCAGTCGCTACAGGGGGGCAGAGACCCAGTACTTC. Translated, it gives CASSRYRGAETQYF.

The sample holds many counts of this clonotype. The chain couples TRBV11-2 to TRBJ1-2; unclear D gene. CDR1 and CDR2 (germline): SGHAT, FQNNGV. The CDR3 loop spans 15 amino acids. With 5 bases removed from V and 5 bases from J, the gap between germline ends came to 18 bases. The CDR3 coding sequence is TGTGCCAGCAGCCAAGGGTCGGGGAATCGGTATGGCTACACCTTC. This codes for CASSQGSGNRYGYTF.

This clonotype was counted ten times or more. CDR3: CSVDGQGGQETQYF. In nucleotides, the CDR3 is TGCAGCGTTGACGGACAGGGTGGCCAAGAGACCCAGTACTTC. This rearrangement joins TRBV29-1 to TRBJ2-5, with 8 bases lining up with TRBD1. The trim removed 3 bases at V and 1 base at J, leaving 4 bases unmatched. The germline V gene encodes CDR1 SQVTM and CDR2 ANQGSEA. The CDR3 spans 14 residues.

This clonotype was seen a handful of times. One junction end disagrees with the germline gene, perhaps due to a read error. V gene TRBV6-1 combines with J gene TRBJ1-1; D is ambiguous. There are 13 residues in the CDR3. Germline loops: CDR1 MNHNS, CDR2 SASEGT. CDR3 DNA sequence: TGTGCCGGCAGTCAGGAAGCGAACACTGAAGCTTTCTTT. It encodes CAGSQEANTEAFF.

This clonotype has more than one count but fewer than ten. The chain couples TRBV5-1 to TRBJ2-1; D tentatively reads TRBD1 or TRBD2 (6 bases each). Germline V CDR1 and CDR2: SGHRS, YFSETQ. V lost 1 base to trimming and J lost 9 bases, with 20 bases between them. The CDR3 consists of 16 residues. The CDR3 DNA follows: TGCGCCAGCAGCTTGAGCCCGGGGGCATATGGGGTTGAGCAGTTCTTC. Translated: CASSLSPGAYGVEQFF.

The chain links TRBV5-1 to TRBJ2-7, with D unresolved. CDR3 size: 15 residues. Looked up from germline, CDR1 is SGHRS and CDR2 is YFSETQ. V lost 1 base and J 0 bases, leaving 11 bases between the germline ends. Here the CDR3 reads CASSLSGTPSYEQYF. CDR3 nucleotide sequence: TGCGCCAGCAGCTTGTCCGGCACTCCCTCCTACGAGCAGTACTTC. The full variable domain, in which reference TRBV5-1 and TRBJ2-7 provide the parts outside the CDR3, is KAGVTQTPRYLIKTRGQQVTLSCSPISGHRSVSWYQQTPGQGLQFLFEYFSETQRNKGNFPGRFSGRQFSNSRSEMNVSTLELGDSALYLCASSLSGTPSYEQYFGPGTRLTVT.

This clonotype was found a few times. The chain carries TRBV18 and TRBJ2-7, with D possibly matching TRBD2 (6 bases). This CDR3 has 16 amino acids. V dropped 3 bases and J dropped 7 bases, with 22 bases sitting between them. Germline values: CDR1 KGHSH, CDR2 LQKENI. CDR3 amino acids: CASSPFRDSSLGEQYF. In nucleotides, the CDR3 is TGTGCCAGCTCACCTTTCCGGGACTCCTCTCTAGGAGAGCAGTACTTC.

This clonotype showed up many times. The chain is built from TRBV7-2 and TRBJ2-3; the match to TRBD2 covers 9 bases. The ends lost 2 bases at V and 1 base at J; junction bases unmatched: 1. CDR1 is SGHTA and CDR2 is FQGNSA in the germline V gene. The length of the CDR3 is 15 residues. CDR3 in amino acids: CASSLLAGRTDTQYF. The DNA of the CDR3 is TGTGCCAGCAGCTTACTAGCGGGACGCACAGATACGCAGTATTTT.

This clonotype was observed many times. The chain employs TRBV5-1 and TRBJ1-5, with a tentative D call TRBD1 (6 bases). V lost 0 bases to trimming and J lost 0 bases, with 7 bases between them. The CDR3 spans 15 residues. CDR1 SGHRS and CDR2 YFSETQ come from the germline V gene. CDR3 sequence (DNA): TGCGCCAGCAGCTTGGAGGGGGTTAGCAATCAGCCCCAGCATTTT. The encoded protein is CASSLEGVSNQPQHF.

The sample holds many counts of this clonotype. The chain couples TRBV11-2 to TRBJ2-2; perhaps D is TRBD1 or TRBD2 (5 bases each). Germline V lookup: CDR1 SGHAT, CDR2 FQNNGV. V lost 0 bases and J lost 4, with 18 bases in between. This CDR3 spans 18 amino acids. CDR3 in DNA: TGTGCCAGCAGCTTAGAGTGGGGGTGGACCGCAGTCACCGGGGAGCTGTTTTTT. Protein product: CASSLEWGWTAVTGELFF.

At least ten counts were recorded for this clonotype. V and J are TRBV3-1 and TRBJ1-2; D perhaps matches TRBD1 (5 bases). With 4 bases removed from V and 2 bases from J, the gap between germline ends came to 8 bases. This CDR3 contains 13 residues. CDR1 is LGHDT and CDR2 is YNNKEL in the germline V gene (reference sequence). CDR3 in DNA: TGTGCCAGCAGCCTACGACAGAACTATGGCTACACCTTC. Protein: CASSLRQNYGYTF.